This TCR beta chain was found in a study of cytomegalovirus exposure and HLA in healthy donors. Study-wide points: Later analysis revealed greater clonal expansion in HLA-associated TCR beta chains than in equally common others. When presence/absence was analysed, sequencing depth was taken to be roughly uniform across donors.

This CDR3 is 15 amino acids long. CDR1 and CDR2 from the germline V gene are MNHEY and SMNVEV (reference sequence). The ends lost 5 bases at V and 8 bases at J; junction bases unmatched: 9. A word on this clone: Antigen unknown.

PCR used 60 Vbeta primers and 13 Jbeta primers. The assay was immunoSEQ multiplex PCR, and TCRdb's table has in-frame clones only and misses some. Of roughly 140,000 clones listed, 60% to 85% are singletons. The rearrangement joins TRBV27 to TRBJ2-1, with 10 bases that match TRBD2. This TCR was recovered from a middle-aged man in good health and CMV-seropositive. The sequenced sample was PBMCs. The CDR3 DNA reads as TGTGCCAGCAGTCAAGGACTAGCGGAGGCCGATGAGCAGTTCTTC. It is translated as CASSQGLAEADEQFF.